Sequencing of this T cell receptor beta chain was carried out in a study of early T cells in non-severe SARS-CoV-2 infection. Study-level results: There was a bias toward anti-spike CD8 responses in VDJdb matching, which missed private and CD4 specificities.

In the library, individual cDNA molecules carried attached unique molecular identifiers. Each CDR3 protein is one row after TCRdb ran MiXCR on the 5' RACE reads. The table lists 65,000 to 95,000 distinct CDR3 sequences, about 15% of them singletons. This clonotype was observed a handful of times. The target antigen is unknown. The TCR sequence derives from an adult who was a healthcare worker with PCR-confirmed SARS-CoV-2 infection or an uninfected control (not recorded which). The sample comprised whole blood.

The CDR3 nucleotides read TGTGCCAGTAGTATTGCGTGGGACACTGAAGCTTTCTTT. Translated, it gives CASSIAWDTEAFF. V and J are TRBV19 and TRBJ1-1; D gene uncertain. The CDR3 contains 13 residues. From germline, CDR1 is LNHDA and CDR2 SQIVND (reference sequence). The V and J ends lost 3 bases and 3 bases respectively, with 8 bases between them. The complete variable domain, with remaining parts taken from reference TRBV19 and TRBJ1-1, reads DGGITQSPKYLFRKEGQNVTLSCEQNLNHDAMYWYRQDPGQGLRLIYYSQIVNDFQKGDIAEGYSVSREKKESFPLTVTSAQKNPTAFYLCASSIAWDTEAFFGQGTRLTVV.